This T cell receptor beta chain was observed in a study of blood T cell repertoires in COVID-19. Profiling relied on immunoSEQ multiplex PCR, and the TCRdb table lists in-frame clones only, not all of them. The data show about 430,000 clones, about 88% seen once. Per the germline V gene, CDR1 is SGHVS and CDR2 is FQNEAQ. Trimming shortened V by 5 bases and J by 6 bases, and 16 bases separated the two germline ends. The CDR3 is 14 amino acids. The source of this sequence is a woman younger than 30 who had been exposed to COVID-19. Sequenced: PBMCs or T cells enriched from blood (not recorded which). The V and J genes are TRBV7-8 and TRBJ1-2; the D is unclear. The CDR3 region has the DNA TGTGCCAGCAGCCCGTCGAGCCACTCCAATGGCTACACCTTC. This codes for CASSPSSHSNGYTF. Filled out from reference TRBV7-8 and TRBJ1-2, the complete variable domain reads GAGVSQSPRYKVAKRGQDVALRCDPISGHVSLFWYQQALGQGPEFLTYFQNEAQLDKSGLPSDRFFAERPEGSVSTLKIQRTQQEDSAVYLCASSPSSHSNGYTFGSGTRLTVV.